This T cell receptor beta chain came from a study of T cells in women clearing cervical HPV infection. Study-wide results and limits: A classifier using richness and V gene abundances reached an AUC of 0.83.

In regard to this clone: Its antigen is unknown. The CDR3 end is not reached by the read, which stops 3 residues before it; the germline J gene fills it in. Within the sample, other DNA sequences also encode this same CDR3.

The V segment lost 6 bases and the J segment 3 bases; nucleotides outside the gene matches: 7. This CDR3 is built from 15 residues. The V gene's germline CDR1 is KGHSH and CDR2 LQKENI. The method was immunoSEQ multiplex PCR; TCRdb's version includes in-frame clones alone and lacks a portion of them. This sample contains some 41,000 clones. MY09/MY11 PCR detected cervical HPV DNA; dot-blot assigned genotypes. The chain carries TRBV18 and TRBJ2-1, with 8 bases identical to TRBD2. The clonotype originates from a woman between 18 and 70 years old with a cervical HPV16 infection that either progressed to CIN3+ or cleared (not recorded which). The sequenced sample was blood buffy coat. CDR3 DNA (partial): TGTGCCAGCTCCCCCCCAAGCGGGGGCTACAATGAG. It is translated as CASSPPSGGYNE. The CDR3 in its entirety is CASSPPSGGYNEQFF.